This TCR beta chain stems from a study of OX40 agonist ivuxolimab in advanced cancers. Overall study: Patients undergoing dose escalation presented with hepatocellular carcinoma, melanoma, renal cell or head and neck cancer.

Study observations and caveats: In a subset of nonresponders, normalized T-cell clonal expansion was also low.

CDR3 length: 14 residues. Trimming pared 4 bases from V and 1 base from J, leaving 10 bases between. Germline V gene data show CDR1 as MNHNS and CDR2 as SASEGT. The cohort excluded patients with autoimmune disease history or systemic immunosuppression. This clone was detected only once. Its antigen is unknown. Assay used: immunoSEQ multiplex PCR; TCRdb lists only in-frame clones, some missing. The sample has 90,000 to 130,000 clones, approximately 89% seen once; the top ten hold about 0.3%. The V and J genes are TRBV6-1 and TRBJ1-1; maybe TRBD1 (5 bases). This receptor was identified in an adult with an advanced solid tumor such as melanoma, head and neck, liver or kidney cancer. The source material was CD4+ or CD8+ T cells sorted from blood, sampled in a trial of the OX40 agonist ivuxolimab. The CDR3 sequence: CASSVRDGNTEAFF. The CDR3 DNA follows: TGTGCCAGCAGTGTCCGGGACGGGAACACTGAAGCTTTCTTT.